This TCR beta chain is from a study of blood T cell repertoires in COVID-19. Study context: COVID-19 samples from acute and convalescent phases originated in the United States, Italy and Spain. PBMCs, B-cell-depleted T cells, or T cells were the source of the cDNA or gDNA that made up the material.

The table came from immunoSEQ multiplex PCR; TCRdb's copy has only in-frame clones and leaves some out. Of 170,000 or so clones in the sample, around 79% were seen once. This CDR3 is 13 amino acids long. Germline loops: CDR1 GTSNPN, CDR2 SVGIG (reference sequence). V gave up 3 bases and J gave up 8 bases; unmatched junction bases: 6. This receptor was identified in a woman in her seventies with acute or convalescent COVID-19. The sequencing input was peripheral blood. V is TRBV30 and J is TRBJ1-2, with 10 bases aligning to TRBD1. The CDR3 nucleotides read TGTGCCTGGAGCCTGACAGGGGGCGGGGGCTACACCTTC. Translating gives CAWSLTGGGGYTF.